This entry concerns a single T cell receptor (beta chain). Trimming took off 3 bases at V and 3 bases at J, with 20 bases between the two ends. The length of the CDR3 is 17 residues. Germline V gives CDR1 SGHRS, CDR2 YFSETQ. In the source study's methods: Reference gene primers were amplified, and this amplification served to estimate nucleated cell counts. Method: immunoSEQ multiplex PCR; TCRdb's copy keeps in-frame clones and lacks some. From that table come the V and J calls and clone size; the DNA was used to work out D and trimming. The data hold about 290,000 clones, with around 90% observed a single time. The sample originates from a study of blood T cell repertoires in COVID-19. Study overall: Samples taken during acute and convalescent COVID-19 were collected in the United States, Italy and Spain.

The clonotype comes from a woman aged 40 to 49 who had recovered from COVID-19. Specimen: peripheral blood. The genes are TRBV5-1 and TRBJ2-3; maybe TRBD2 (5 bases). DNA of the CDR3: TGCGCCAGCAGCTACCCCGCAGGAGGCACGAGAACAGATACGCAGTATTTT. It codes for CASSYPAGGTRTDTQYF. The full variable domain, in which reference TRBV5-1 and TRBJ2-3 provide the parts outside the CDR3, is KAGVTQTPRYLIKTRGQQVTLSCSPISGHRSVSWYQQTPGQGLQFLFEYFSETQRNKGNFPGRFSGRQFSNSRSEMNVSTLELGDSALYLCASSYPAGGTRTDTQYFGPGTRLTVL.